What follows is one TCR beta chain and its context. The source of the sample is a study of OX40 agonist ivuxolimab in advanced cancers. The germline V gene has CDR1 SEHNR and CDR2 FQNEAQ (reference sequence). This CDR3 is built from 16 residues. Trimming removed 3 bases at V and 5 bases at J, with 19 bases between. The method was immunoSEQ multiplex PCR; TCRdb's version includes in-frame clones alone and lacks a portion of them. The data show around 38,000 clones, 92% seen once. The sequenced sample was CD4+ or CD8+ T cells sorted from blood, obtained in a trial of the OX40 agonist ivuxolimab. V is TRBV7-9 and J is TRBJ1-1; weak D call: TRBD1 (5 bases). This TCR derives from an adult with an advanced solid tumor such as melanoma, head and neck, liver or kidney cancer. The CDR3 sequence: CASSFEGWALGTEAFF. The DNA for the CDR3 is TGTGCCAGCAGCTTTGAGGGGTGGGCCCTAGGGACTGAAGCTTTCTTT.